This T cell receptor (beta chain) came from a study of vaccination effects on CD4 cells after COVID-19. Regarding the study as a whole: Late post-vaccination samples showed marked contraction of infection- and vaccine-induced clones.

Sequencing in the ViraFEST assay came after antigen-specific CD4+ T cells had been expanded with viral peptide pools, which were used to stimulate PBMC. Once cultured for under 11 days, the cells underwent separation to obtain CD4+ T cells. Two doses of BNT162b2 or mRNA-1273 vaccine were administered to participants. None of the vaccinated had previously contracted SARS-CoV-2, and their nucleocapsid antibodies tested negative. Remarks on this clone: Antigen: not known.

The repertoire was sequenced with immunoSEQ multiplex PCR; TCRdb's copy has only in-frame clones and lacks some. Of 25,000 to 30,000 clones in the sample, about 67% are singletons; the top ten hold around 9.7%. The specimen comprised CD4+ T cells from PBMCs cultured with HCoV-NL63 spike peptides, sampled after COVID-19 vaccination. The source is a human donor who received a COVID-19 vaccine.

CDR3 nucleotides: TGTGCCAGTAGTAACCTCCAGGACAGGGTTTATGGCTACACCTTC. It is translated as CASSNLQDRVYGYTF. This sequence joins TRBV19 and TRBJ1-2, with 8 positions matching TRBD1. In germline, CDR1 is LNHDA, CDR2 SQIVND (reference sequence). With V trimmed by 4 bases and J by 5 bases, 9 bases remained unmatched. This CDR3 has 15 amino acids.